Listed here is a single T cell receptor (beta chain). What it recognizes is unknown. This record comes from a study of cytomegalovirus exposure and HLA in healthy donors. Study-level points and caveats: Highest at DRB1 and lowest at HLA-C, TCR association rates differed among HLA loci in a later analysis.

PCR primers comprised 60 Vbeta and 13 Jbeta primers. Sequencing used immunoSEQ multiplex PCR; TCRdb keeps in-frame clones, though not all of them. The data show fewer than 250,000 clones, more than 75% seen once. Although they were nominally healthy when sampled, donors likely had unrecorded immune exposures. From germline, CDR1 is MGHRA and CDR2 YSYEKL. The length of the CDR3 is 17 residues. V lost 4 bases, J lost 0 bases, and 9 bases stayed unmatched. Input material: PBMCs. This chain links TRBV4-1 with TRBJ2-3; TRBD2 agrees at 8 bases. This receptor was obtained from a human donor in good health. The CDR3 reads CASSPGLAYQSTDTQYF. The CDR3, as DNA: TGCGCCAGCAGCCCAGGACTAGCTTATCAGAGCACAGATACGCAGTATTTT.